Listed below are T cell receptor beta chains from one sample, sequenced in a study of blood T cell repertoires in COVID-19. Measured with immunoSEQ multiplex PCR; TCRdb has only the in-frame clones, and not every one. The table lists about 160,000 clones, roughly 81% of them singletons, with 1% to 1.2% in the top ten. Input material: peripheral blood. These TCRs come from a man aged 35 to 55 with acute or convalescent COVID-19. Each CDR3 is given with its conserved first and last residue. D genes are given only for firm matches. Rows give clone size only sometimes, using once, few, many, or a class for an expanded clone.

>once|-|TRBJ2-3|TRBV5-5
CASSRIGVPSTDTQYF
TGTGCCAGCAGCCGGATAGGGGTCCCTAGCACAGATACGCAGTATTTT
>few|TRBD1|TRBJ2-7|TRBV4-1
CASSRRISGTEAEQYF
TGCGCCAGCAGCCGGCGAATATCCGGGACAGAGGCCGAGCAGTACTTC
>-|-|TRBJ2-2|TRBV2
CASSEGHNAHAGELFF
TGTGCCAGCAGTGAAGGACACAATGCTCACGCCGGGGAGCTGTTTTTT
>-|-|TRBJ1-3|TRBV3-1/TRBV3-2
CASSRSRSQGNTIYF
TGTGCCAGCAGTCGCTCGAGGAGTCAAGGAAACACCATATATTTT
>-|TRBD1|TRBJ1-2|TRBV18
CASSPDRGISGYTF
TGTGCCAGCTCACCTGACAGGGGGATCAGTGGCTACACCTTC
>-|-|TRBJ1-1|TRBV7-2
CASSTGNTEAFF
TGTGCCAGCAGTACGGGGAACACTGAAGCTTTCTTT
>-|TRBD2|TRBJ2-7|TRBV4-3
CASSQDTGGAYEQYF
TGCGCCAGCAGCCAAGATACGGGGGGTGCCTACGAGCAGTACTTC
>-|-|TRBJ1-3|TRBV18
CASSLWTESGNTIYF
TGTGCCAGCTCACTGTGGACTGAATCTGGAAACACCATATATTTT
>once|-|TRBJ1-1|TRBV19
CARDSWNTEAFF
TGTGCCAGAGACTCGTGGAACACTGAAGCTTTCTTT
>-|TRBD1|TRBJ1-2|TRBV4-1
CASSHTGDANYGYTF
TGCGCCAGCAGTCATACAGGGGACGCTAACTATGGCTACACCTTC
>-|TRBD2|TRBJ2-7|TRBV6-5
CASSFNGGAYEQYF
TGTGCCAGCAGTTTTAACGGGGGGGCGTACGAGCAGTACTTC
>-|-|TRBJ2-7|TRBV4-2
CASSQDLAQSEQYF
TGTGCCAGCAGCCAAGATTTAGCCCAGAGCGAGCAGTACTTC
>-|TRBD2|TRBJ2-3|TRBV3-1/TRBV3-2
CASSQGTSGGGTQYF
TGTGCCAGCAGCCAAGGAACTAGCGGGGGGGGTACGCAGTATTTT
>-|-|TRBJ1-2|TRBV6-1
CASSEHRDYGYTF
TGTGCCAGCAGTGAACACAGGGACTATGGCTACACCTTC
>few|-|TRBJ1-2|TRBV29-1
CSVELTAGENYGYTF
TGCAGCGTTGAATTGACGGCAGGGGAAAACTATGGCTACACCTTC
>-|-|TRBJ1-2|TRBV29-1
CSVERTDYTF
TGCAGCGTTGAGAGGACAGACTACACCTTC
>-|TRBD1|TRBJ1-4|TRBV4-2
CASSQEPQGGYEKLFF
TGTGCCAGCAGCCAAGAGCCACAGGGGGGCTATGAAAAACTGTTTTTT
>-|-|TRBJ1-5|TRBV9
CASSVEGISNQPQHF
TGTGCCAGCAGCGTGGAGGGGATTAGCAATCAGCCCCAGCATTTT
>-|-|TRBJ1-1|TRBV6-5
CASSGMENTEAFF
TGTGCCAGCAGCGGGATGGAGAACACTGAAGCTTTCTTT
>-|-|TRBJ2-7|TRBV3-1/TRBV3-2
CASSQESEQYF
TGTGCCAGCAGCCAAGAGAGCGAGCAGTACTTC
>-|-|TRBJ1-1|TRBV6-6
CASSVTGWGTEAFF
TGTGCCAGCAGTGTAACGGGGTGGGGCACTGAAGCTTTCTTT
>-|TRBD1|TRBJ1-2|TRBV3-1/TRBV3-2
CASSPQGRDYGYTF
TGTGCCAGCAGCCCACAGGGGAGAGACTATGGCTACACCTTC
>-|-|TRBJ1-1|TRBV10-3
CAISRTDMNTEAFF
TGTGCCATCAGCCGGACAGACATGAACACTGAAGCTTTCTTT
>-|TRBD2|TRBJ2-2|TRBV7-9
CASSASGGVPGELFF
TGTGCCAGCAGCGCCAGCGGGGGGGTGCCCGGGGAGCTGTTTTTT
>-|-|TRBJ1-2|TRBV29-1
CSMRGGKGDGYTF
TGCAGTATGCGGGGGGGCAAGGGGGATGGCTACACCTTC
>few|TRBD1|TRBJ1-4|TRBV3-1/TRBV3-2
CASSQRTGTNEKLFF
TGTGCCAGCAGCCAAAGGACAGGAACTAATGAAAAACTGTTTTTT
>-|TRBD1|TRBJ1-2|TRBV5-1
CASSLGTLAGGDGYTF
TGCGCCAGCAGCTTGGGGACCCTCGCAGGGGGAGATGGCTACACCTTC
>-|-|TRBJ1-2|TRBV19
CASSRRQANYGYTF
TGTGCCAGTAGTAGAAGACAGGCGAACTATGGCTACACCTTC
>-|-|TRBJ1-5|TRBV30
CAWSEQGNQPQHF
TGTGCCTGGAGTGAGCAGGGAAATCAGCCCCAGCATTTT
>-|-|TRBJ2-1|TRBV5-4
CASSLWGGLPSYNEQFF
TGTGCCAGCAGCTTGTGGGGGGGCCTCCCGTCCTACAATGAGCAGTTCTTC
>few|-|TRBJ1-6|TRBV5-4
CASSLGLAGSPLHF
TGTGCCAGCAGCTTAGGACTGGCGGGATCACCCCTCCACTTT
>-|-|TRBJ2-7|TRBV30
CAWSRDFYEQYF
TGTGCCTGGAGTCGGGACTTCTACGAGCAGTACTTC
>-|TRBD1|TRBJ1-1|TRBV5-1
CASRLGGVNTEAFF
TGCGCCAGTCGGCTAGGGGGCGTAAACACTGAAGCTTTCTTT
>-|-|TRBJ1-1|TRBV7-2
CASSLFDGGEAFF
TGTGCCAGCAGCTTATTTGATGGCGGTGAAGCTTTCTTT
>-|-|TRBJ1-6|TRBV5-4
CASSFWSSYNSPLHF
TGTGCCAGCAGCTTTTGGAGCTCCTATAATTCACCCCTCCACTTT
>-|-|TRBJ2-1|TRBV19
CASSTRDRPNEQFF
TGTGCCAGTAGTACGCGGGACAGACCAAATGAGCAGTTCTTC
>-|TRBD1|TRBJ2-1|TRBV5-1
CASSFGTEYNEQFF
TGCGCCAGCAGCTTCGGGACAGAATACAATGAGCAGTTCTTC
>-|-|TRBJ1-2|TRBV6-5
CASSPTRGGYTF
TGTGCCAGCAGCCCAACCCGCGGGGGCTACACCTTC
>few|-|TRBJ1-5|TRBV6-2/TRBV6-3
CASSYSGAGRKNNQPQHF
TGTGCCAGCAGTTACTCCGGAGCAGGGAGGAAGAACAATCAGCCCCAGCATTTT
>few|-|TRBJ1-3|TRBV9
CASSSQGSSGNTIYF
TGTGCCAGCAGCTCACAGGGTTCCTCTGGAAACACCATATATTTT
>-|-|TRBJ2-7|TRBV27
CASSSSGTMFYEQYF
TGTGCCAGCAGTTCTTCCGGGACAATGTTCTACGAGCAGTACTTC
>-|-|TRBJ1-2|TRBV18
CASSPLESNYGYTF
TGTGCCAGCTCACCACTAGAGTCTAACTATGGCTACACCTTC
>once|TRBD2|TRBJ2-3|TRBV11-3
CASSPGTSGSTDTQYF
TGTGCCAGCAGCCCCGGGACTAGCGGGAGCACAGATACGCAGTATTTT
>-|TRBD1|TRBJ1-3|TRBV19
CASSPRAQGISGNTIYF
TGTGCCAGTAGTCCCCGGGCACAGGGGATATCTGGAAACACCATATATTTT
>-|TRBD1|TRBJ1-2|TRBV5-4
CASSPTGQPVGYTF
TGTGCCAGCAGCCCGACGGGACAGCCGGTCGGCTACACCTTC
>-|-|TRBJ1-2|TRBV5-1
CASSEAGEYGYTF
TGCGCCAGCAGCGAGGCCGGGGAGTACGGCTACACCTTC
>-|-|TRBJ1-5|TRBV12-3/TRBV12-4
CASSYLSQPQHF
TGTGCCAGCAGTTATTTGAGTCAGCCCCAGCATTTT
>-|TRBD1|TRBJ1-5|TRBV5-5
CASSLGQALNQPQHF
TGTGCCAGCAGCCTTGGACAGGCCCTCAATCAGCCCCAGCATTTT